The source of this T cell receptor beta chain is a study of cytomegalovirus exposure and HLA in healthy donors (dated by TCRdb to the late 2010s). Broadly, across the study: According to an earlier analysis of 587 of the donors, about 179 million T cells yielded some 120 million unique TCR beta sequences and about 280 Gb of sequence data. Donor age, sex, ethnicity and CMV serostatus were compiled together with the repertoire data. Among some 400 genotyped donors of the cohort, an average of roughly 230,000 unique TCR beta nucleotide sequences was sequenced per donor, of which approximately 19% were non-productive. The study aimed to test whether cataloging public T cell receptors could reveal signatures of past pathogen exposure. Typing coverage differed by locus: A, B, C, DRB1 and DQB1 were typed in roughly 629-640 donors, DQA1 in about 500, DPA1 in 600 to 610, and DPB1 in just under 490. Because of strong linkage in the cohort, a handful of DR-DQ haplotypes were treated as single units for association and clustering. The later analysis used no new phenotypic data to find candidate immune exposures, relying instead on TCR beta sequences and their occurrence across donors. The study combined high-throughput TCR immunosequencing, statistical association of individual TCRs with disease status, and machine learning to predict cytomegalovirus infection status. A separate validation cohort of over 95 different subjects was used in addition to the approximately 640-subject first cohort. An early release covering just under 650 HLA-typed donors comprised around 300 gigabases of sequencing data and about 90 million unique TCR sequences. An earlier analysis of around 580 of the donors used high-throughput TCR beta sequencing to judge whether each TCR beta V gene segment behaved as functional or pseudogenic. A later analysis re-analyzed previously published TCR beta repertoires from 600 to 850 donors and added high-resolution HLA genotyping to study TCR occurrence patterns. The study used immunosequencing to profile the T cell repertoires of under 700 subjects and linked those repertoires to cytomegalovirus serostatus. HLA typing covered class I and class II loci at four-digit resolution. A later genetic analysis took genome-wide SNP genotypes for about 55% of the 666 donors and used that subset as a discovery cohort. Among the roughly 400 genotyped donors, about 85% belonged to the genetic ancestry cluster associated with self-reported Caucasian donors. All discovery cohort repertoires had been generated using a single sequencing platform. What the study reported, not specific to this receptor: In a later analysis, HLA-associated TCR beta chains showed more clonal expansion and lower generation probabilities than non-associated chains that were equally common. In vitro tests confirmed that a few of the cytomegalovirus-associated TCR beta chains recognize cytomegalovirus antigens. Linkage disequilibrium might explain the correlated functional status among segregating V segments, but an unknown experimental factor could not be ruled out. When HLA alleles, especially DR and DQ, strongly co-occurred, TCR associations were difficult to assign to individual alleles. Because counts were too low, roughly 17 rarely observed V segments, including chromosome 9 orphons, were left out of the earlier analysis of about 620 of the donors. According to a later analysis, parvovirus B19, influenza, CMV and Epstein-Barr virus appeared linked to several top co-occurrence clusters. The authors suggested that the approach could potentially be extended to other disease states and immunological phenotypes. For the cohort, immune exposure information was limited to CMV serostatus. In a later analysis, the rate of TCR association differed among HLA loci, with DRB1 alleles having the most associated TCRs and HLA-C alleles having the fewest. Some IMGT-functional V segments, including TRBV6-2 and TRBV6-3, could not be distinguished by the 87-base-pair reads and were therefore excluded. Cytomegalovirus status was reported to be diagnosed by the classifier with high specificity and sensitivity in both the original and validation cohorts. In a later analysis, most CMV-associated TCR beta chains were found to appear HLA-restricted, with HLA associations seemingly driven largely by CMV exposure. A later genetic analysis associated a missense DCLRE1C variant with V-gene and J-gene trimming of TCR beta chains, and an independent cohort replicated the association. Roughly uniform sequencing depth across donors was assumed in presence/absence analyses, although this assumption may not hold. The sequencing pipeline was judged likely to have produced a cluster of highly shared sequence variants as a technical artifact. A later analysis associated roughly 17,000 TCR beta sequences with specific HLA alleles at a false discovery rate of 0.05. Because HLA typing was unavailable for some donors at each locus, only the typed subset was used in association tests. An earlier analysis of around 600 of the donors showed that most TCR beta V segments appeared in productive rearrangements either about 87% or about 30% of the time, which broadly matched IMGT annotations. This cohort had only TCR beta chains sequenced, and the lack of alpha or paired-chain data limited which features could be detected. According to a later genetic analysis, donors in an Asian-associated ancestry cluster had fewer N-insertions in productive TCRs than the roughly 700-donor mean. A further reported finding was that TCR beta sequences accurately predicted the HLA-A and HLA-B alleles for most subjects in the first cohort. The study gave a list of 150 to 200 TCR beta chains associated with cytomegalovirus. While some public TCRs were present in many individuals, most TCR sequences turned up only very rarely across donors.

The CDR3, cysteine through phenylalanine, is 13 amino acids long. Kept here is only the CDR3 DNA, which spans 39 bases and is read in frame from base 1. From a lookup of the germline V gene, CDR1 and CDR2 are SGHVS and FNYEAQ. Trimming takes 1 base off V and 11 bases off J; junction bases not matched to a gene: 5. The cohort consisted of 670 or so healthy bone marrow donors. All cohort members were sampled while nominally healthy, although unrecorded immune exposures were likely present. The donor tested CMV seropositive and was one of the 289 seropositive cohort members. A peripheral blood sample was collected from each donor, and TCR beta sequencing was performed on peripheral blood mononuclear cells. The Qiagen DNeasy Blood Extraction Kit was used to extract genomic DNA from the blood cell samples. In the case of this clone: It has no known antigen specificity. Base quality data are lacking; no much larger clone is found one base away.

Library preparation employed the immunoSEQ multiplex PCR assay. For the multiplex PCR, a mixture combining 60 forward primers for TCR Vbeta segments and 13 reverse primers for TCR Jbeta segments was used. A multiplex PCR assay on genomic DNA amplified the CDR3 region of rearranged TCR beta genes. The amplified TCR beta libraries were sequenced on the Illumina HiSeq System as 87-base-pair reads. On the authors' methods: A later analysis counted about 80 million unique TCR beta chains across the 550 to 800 repertoires, and some 11 million of these chains were shared by at least two donors. A nearest-neighbor algorithm error-corrected the raw reads and collapsed the reads into unique sequences, merging closely related sequences to remove PCR and sequencing errors. V, D and J gene segments were assigned by aligning CDR3 sequences to IMGT reference sequences. For a sequence to be retained, a match of at least six nucleotides to both a V gene segment and a J gene segment was required. A rearrangement was called productive if the CDR3 had no stop codons and remained in frame with V and J, and every other rearrangement was called non-productive. CDR3 was defined by IMGT convention, running from the second conserved V-encoded cysteine to the conserved J-encoded phenylalanine. In an earlier analysis of approximately 500 of the donors, sequences lacking an unambiguous match to a single V gene segment were excluded. In an earlier analysis of approximately 550 of the donors, V segments were called functional above 56.7% productive rearrangements and were called segregating when the between-donor standard deviation exceeded 5%. A statistical classification framework was developed to diagnose cytomegalovirus status using the catalog of TCR beta chain sequences. In a later analysis, V and J genes were assigned by comparing TCR nucleotide sequences against IMGT/GENE-DB human TR gene sequences. Using the TCRdist pipeline, a later analysis assigned CDR3 sequences along with most-parsimonious VDJ recombination scenarios. A later analysis defined each TCR beta chain by its CDR3 amino acid sequence plus V-gene family, and excluded reads lacking a unique V-gene family. In a later analysis, several hundred highly shared, low-generation-probability nucleotide sequences were removed to address suspected cross-contamination and a sequencing artifact. A later analysis calculated a clonal expansion index for each public chain from normalized within-repertoire ranks of inferred template counts. In a later analysis, generation probabilities were computed using a VDJ recombination model fitted to out-of-frame rearrangements, and the results were checked against IGoR. Hypergeometric tests were used in a later analysis to score TCR-TCR, TCR-HLA and TCR-CMV co-occurrence, with a repertoire-size bias correction applied to the TCR pairs. In a later analysis, false discovery rates were estimated by permuting HLA or CMV assignments 20 times. In a later analysis, co-occurring TCRs were grouped using DBSCAN, with TCRdist sequence similarity added in when clustering inside HLA-allele-positive subsets. For co-occurrence clustering, repertoires with fewer than 30,000 or more than 120,000 public chains were excluded, along with four to six repertoires with anomalous nucleotide sharing. TCRdb obtained this table from immuneACCESS and retained in-frame rearrangements with V and J assigned. These tables miss some clones; where compared with another copy, unresolved V genes account for less than half of the shortfall, and the remainder is unexplained. V and J calls and clone size are given by that table; D and trimming were obtained from the DNA. The sample profile shows approximately 190,000 clones; approximately 80% of them were found once. In total, the top ten clones hold about 3.4% of the sample.

Source material: PBMCs. The TCR sequence derives from a man in his forties or fifties in good health and CMV-seropositive. The chain was built from TRBV7-6 and TRBJ2-3; 8 bases in between match TRBD2. This receptor carries the CDR3 CASSLGSAGGQYF. The DNA sequence is as follows: TGTGCCAGCAGCTTAGGTTCTGCGGGGGGGCAGTATTTT.